Listed below are T cell receptor beta chains from one sample, sequenced in a study of blood T cell repertoires in COVID-19. Profiling relied on immunoSEQ multiplex PCR, and the TCRdb table lists in-frame clones only, not all of them. The data show about 120,000 clones, with about four fifths seen just once and 2.3% held by the top ten. The sample was peripheral blood. These receptors all come from a man between 65 and 85 years old with acute or convalescent COVID-19. The CDR3 runs from the conserved cysteine through the conserved F or W. A D gene is named only where the DNA matches it firmly. Size values are once, few and many counts, or a class for expanded clones, and some rows have none.

V	J	D	size	CDR3	DNA
TRBV13	TRBJ2-7	TRBD1	.	CASSLLGDSNSYEQYF	TGTGCCAGCAGCTTATTAGGGGACAGTAACTCCTACGAGCAGTACTTC
TRBV4-3	TRBJ2-2	.	.	CASSQDGGHMGLFF	TGCGCCAGCAGCCAAGATGGCGGACATATGGGGCTGTTTTTT
TRBV4-3	TRBJ2-2	.	.	CASSQVRQAGELFF	TGCGCCAGCAGCCAAGTCAGGCAAGCCGGGGAGCTGTTTTTT
TRBV6-1	TRBJ1-3	.	few	CASSEQNGNTIYF	TGTGCCAGCAGTGAACAGAATGGAAACACCATATATTTT
TRBV5-1	TRBJ1-1	.	.	CASSPIRQGVTEAFF	TGCGCCAGCAGCCCGATTAGGCAGGGTGTTACTGAAGCTTTCTTT
TRBV3-1/TRBV3-2	TRBJ1-6	.	.	CASSQGRGSSPLHF	TGTGCCAGCAGCCAAGGAAGAGGGAGTTCACCCCTCCACTTT
TRBV5-6	TRBJ2-1	TRBD2	.	CASSFPTSGGANEQFF	TGTGCCAGCAGCTTCCCCACTAGCGGGGGGGCGAATGAGCAGTTCTTC
TRBV19	TRBJ2-2	TRBD2	.	CASSKGLAGDTGELFF	TGTGCCAGTAGTAAGGGACTAGCGGGGGACACCGGGGAGCTGTTTTTT
TRBV4-2	TRBJ1-2	TRBD1	.	CASSQQGAGGYTF	TGTGCCAGCAGCCAGCAGGGGGCGGGCGGCTACACCTTC
TRBV5-4	TRBJ1-1	.	.	CASSLDEEGEAFF	TGTGCCAGCAGCCTGGACGAGGAGGGGGAAGCTTTCTTT
TRBV19	TRBJ2-1	.	once	CASSQTMGTEQFF	TGTGCCAGTAGTCAGACGATGGGCACTGAGCAGTTCTTC
TRBV4-3	TRBJ2-3	.	few	CASSHRGVGTDTQYF	TGCGCCAGCAGCCACCGCGGGGTGGGCACAGATACGCAGTATTTT
TRBV14	TRBJ2-6	.	.	CASTGGANVLTF	TGTGCCAGCACGGGGGGGGCCAACGTCCTGACTTTC
TRBV5-4	TRBJ2-3	TRBD2	.	CASSWTSGGGLDTQYF	TGTGCCAGCAGCTGGACTAGCGGGGGAGGACTAGATACGCAGTATTTT
TRBV29-1	TRBJ2-2	.	once	CSVEQNHNTGELFF	TGCAGCGTTGAACAGAATCATAACACCGGGGAGCTGTTTTTT
TRBV5-1	TRBJ2-2	TRBD2	.	CASSLGDLAGNTGELFF	TGCGCCAGCAGCTTGGGTGATCTAGCGGGCAACACCGGGGAGCTGTTTTTT
TRBV19	TRBJ2-3	TRBD1	.	CASKDRDRGTDTQYF	TGTGCCAGTAAGGATCGGGACAGAGGCACAGATACGCAGTATTTT
TRBV6-5	TRBJ1-3	.	.	CASTLGGGTGNTIYF	TGTGCCAGCACCCTCGGTGGGGGCACTGGAAACACCATATATTTT
TRBV5-1	TRBJ2-1	TRBD2	.	CASSLAFGGGYNEQFF	TGCGCCAGCAGCTTGGCTTTTGGCGGGGGGTACAATGAGCAGTTCTTC
TRBV4-2	TRBJ2-4	TRBD1	few	CASSQEGGQESKNIQYF	TGTGCCAGCAGCCAAGAAGGGGGACAGGAGTCCAAAAACATTCAGTACTTC
TRBV30	TRBJ2-1	.	few	CAWSVASNEQFF	TGTGCCTGGAGTGTGGCCAGTAATGAGCAGTTCTTC
TRBV7-2	TRBJ2-5	.	.	CASSSGGGEETQYF	TGTGCCAGCAGCTCCGGCGGAGGGGAAGAGACCCAGTACTTC
TRBV9	TRBJ1-5	TRBD1	.	CASSGTGGNQPQHF	TGTGCCAGCAGCGGCACAGGGGGCAATCAGCCCCAGCATTTT
TRBV6-5	TRBJ2-5	TRBD1	.	CAIGQGLQRETQYF	TGTGCCATCGGACAGGGCTTACAGAGGGAGACCCAGTACTTC
TRBV7-2	TRBJ1-2	.	once	CASSLQANYGYTF	TGTGCCAGCAGCTTACAGGCGAACTATGGCTACACCTTC
TRBV3-1/TRBV3-2	TRBJ1-4	TRBD1	.	CASSHPLGQLATNEKLFF	TGTGCCAGCAGCCACCCTCTGGGACAGCTTGCAACTAATGAAAAACTGTTTTTT
TRBV9	TRBJ1-1	.	.	CASSVGHMNTEAFF	TGTGCCAGCAGCGTAGGGCACATGAACACTGAAGCTTTCTTT
TRBV5-1	TRBJ1-2	.	.	CASSLVGVEGYTF	TGCGCCAGCAGCTTGGTGGGAGTCGAAGGCTACACCTTC
TRBV24-1	TRBJ1-5	TRBD1	.	CATSDLSRGLNQPQHF	TGTGCCACCAGTGATTTGAGCAGGGGGCTCAATCAGCCCCAGCATTTT
TRBV25-1	TRBJ1-5	.	.	CASSDGPRPQHF	TGTGCCAGCAGTGATGGTCCCAGGCCCCAGCATTTT
TRBV9	TRBJ2-2	TRBD2	.	CASSVELAGATGELFF	TGTGCCAGCAGCGTTGAACTAGCGGGGGCTACCGGGGAGCTGTTTTTT